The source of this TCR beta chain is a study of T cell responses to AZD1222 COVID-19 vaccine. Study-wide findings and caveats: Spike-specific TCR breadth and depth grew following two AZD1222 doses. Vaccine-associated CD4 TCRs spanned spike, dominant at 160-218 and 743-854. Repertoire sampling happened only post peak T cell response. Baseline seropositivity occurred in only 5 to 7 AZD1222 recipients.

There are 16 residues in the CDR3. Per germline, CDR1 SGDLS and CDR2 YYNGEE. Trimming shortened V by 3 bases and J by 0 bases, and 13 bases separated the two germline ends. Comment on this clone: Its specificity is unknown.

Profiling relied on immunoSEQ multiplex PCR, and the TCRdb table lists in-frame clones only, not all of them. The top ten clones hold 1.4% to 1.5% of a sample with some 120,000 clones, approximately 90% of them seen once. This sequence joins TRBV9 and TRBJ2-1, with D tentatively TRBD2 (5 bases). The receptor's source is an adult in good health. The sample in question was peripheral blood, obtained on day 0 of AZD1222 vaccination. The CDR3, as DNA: TGTGCCAGCAGCGACCCGACTAAGGGCTCCTACAATGAGCAGTTCTTC. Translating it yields CASSDPTKGSYNEQFF.